This T cell receptor (beta chain) is from a study of cytomegalovirus exposure and HLA in healthy donors. Germline CDR1 is MNHNS and CDR2 is SASEGT. CDR3 length: 14 residues. The V and J ends lost 6 bases and 0 bases respectively, with 8 bases between them. There are a few counts of this clone. Primers: 60 Vbeta forward and 13 Jbeta reverse. Produced via immunoSEQ multiplex PCR; TCRdb's table is partial and in-frame only. Of about 140,000 clones in the sample, about 70% were seen once. The specimen was PBMCs. The J gene is TRBJ1-4, the V gene TRBV6-1; D remains unclear. The TCR sequence derives from a man younger than 30 in good health and CMV-seronegative. CDR3 in DNA: TGTGCCAGCAGGAGGGTGTCAACTAATGAAAAACTGTTTTTT. Residues: CASRRVSTNEKLFF.